These 32 T cell receptor beta chains share one sample of origin, sequenced in a study of identical twins' blood T cells (dated by TCRdb to the early 2010s). Libraries were constructed by 5' RACE. The sequencer was an Illumina Genome Analyzer IIx. Using fastp trimming at Q25 and MiXCR clonotype assembly, TCRdb reanalyzed the public sequencing data and kept in-frame beta chains. Every CDR3 protein is listed once, alongside the most common genes and DNA of its rows. In this sample the table shows roughly 340,000 distinct CDR3 sequences, over 25% of which occur a single time. 5.5% to 7% of the sample lies in the top ten. The sequenced sample consisted of PBMCs. The source is a woman aged 18 to 55 in good health.

This clonotype was detected a few times. This sequence joins TRBV6-2 or TRBV6-3 and TRBJ2-2, with no clear D. V dropped 5 bases and J dropped 4 bases, with 5 bases sitting between them. The CDR3 has 12 residues. Germline assignment: CDR1 MNHEY and CDR2 SVGEGT. The CDR3 protein is CASSRFTGELFF. The CDR3 region has the DNA TGTGCCAGCAGTCGTTTCACCGGGGAGCTGTTTTTT.

In this sample, this clonotype turned up a few times. J is TRBJ1-5 and V is TRBV3-1; 10 nucleotides line up with TRBD1. This CDR3 is 15 amino acids long. From germline, CDR1 is LGHDT and CDR2 YNNKEL (reference sequence). Losses at the gene ends were 6 bases for V and 2 bases for J; bases not matched to a gene: 4. CDR3 nucleotides: TGTGCCAGCAGTCACGGGACAGGGGGCAATCAGCCCCAGCATTTT. Translating gives CASSHGTGGNQPQHF.

The chain joins TRBV3-1 to TRBJ1-1; 7 nucleotides agree with TRBD1. J was trimmed by 4 bases and V by 2 bases; bases with no gene match: 4. Germline V CDR1 and CDR2: LGHDT, YNNKEL (reference sequence). This CDR3 region has 14 residues. The DNA for the CDR3 is TGTGCCAGCAGCCAAACCGGACAGGTCACTGAAGCTTTCTTT. Translating gives CASSQTGQVTEAFF.

CDR3 nucleotide sequence: TGTGCCAGCAGCTTACAGTCCGGGGATACGCAGTATTTT. Amino acid sequence: CASSLQSGDTQYF. The genes are TRBV7-2 and TRBJ2-3, with D uncertain. Germline CDR1 SGHTA, CDR2 FQGNSA. Trimming pared 2 bases from V and 6 bases from J, leaving 9 bases between. The CDR3 is 13 amino acids.

This rearrangement joins TRBV2 to TRBJ1-1; D uncertain. There are 12 residues in the CDR3. CDR1 SNHLY and CDR2 FYNNEI come from the germline V gene. Trimming took off 2 bases at V and 6 bases at J, with 7 bases between the two ends. CDR3 amino acids: CASSEKTSEAFF. The CDR3, as DNA: TGTGCCAGCAGTGAAAAGACATCTGAAGCTTTCTTT.

The J gene is TRBJ2-3, the V gene TRBV4-3; no clear D. The V gene's germline CDR1 is LGHNA and CDR2 YSLEER. The V end lost 5 bases, the J end lost 1 base, and 7 bases lay between the germline ends. This CDR3 is built from 13 residues. The CDR3 is CASSSYGTDTQYF. The CDR3 DNA is TGCGCCAGCAGCTCGTACGGCACAGATACGCAGTATTTT.

The chain employs TRBV11-2 and TRBJ2-3; the D is unclear. There are 15 residues in the CDR3. Germline CDR1 SGHAT, CDR2 FQNNGV. Trimming cost V 5 bases and J 1 base, with 13 bases left between them. CDR3 nucleotide sequence: TGTGCCAGCAGCCAAGAAATCGGAGGCACAGATACGCAGTATTTT. It translates to CASSQEIGGTDTQYF.

This clonotype was seen at least ten times. This chain joins TRBV9 and TRBJ2-1; D is uncertain. Trimming pared 0 bases from V and 0 bases from J, leaving 7 bases between. CDR1 and CDR2 (germline): SGDLS, YYNGEE. The CDR3 contains 15 residues. The CDR3 DNA follows: TGTGCCAGCAGCGTAGAAACCAGCTCCTACAATGAGCAGTTCTTC. Translated: CASSVETSSYNEQFF.

This clonotype was seen ten or more times. The chain carries TRBV29-1 and TRBJ2-3; no clear D gene. Trimming took off 3 bases at V and 4 bases at J, with 8 bases between the two ends. The V gene's germline CDR1 is SQVTM and CDR2 ANQGSEA. This CDR3 has 12 amino acids. The CDR3 protein is CSVETVPDTQYF. CDR3 nucleotide sequence: TGCAGCGTTGAGACGGTTCCAGATACGCAGTATTTT.

This clonotype was recorded a few times. The rearrangement uses TRBV20-1 and TRBJ2-3, with unresolved D. V dropped 5 bases and J dropped 4 bases, with 13 bases sitting between them. Looked up from germline, CDR1 is DFQATT and CDR2 is SNEGSKA (reference sequence). The CDR3 is 13 residues long. CDR3: CSAPTLDPDTQYF. DNA of the CDR3: TGCAGTGCTCCCACGCTGGACCCAGATACGCAGTATTTT.

The gene calls are TRBV20-1 and TRBJ2-1; D is ambiguous. CDR3 length: 15 residues. Trimming stripped 0 bases from V and 7 bases from J, with 16 bases between. Germline values: CDR1 DFQATT, CDR2 SNEGSKA (reference sequence). Here the CDR3 reads CSARDLLTKSNEQFF. The CDR3, as DNA: TGCAGTGCTAGAGATTTGCTAACGAAATCGAATGAGCAGTTCTTC.

The V gene is TRBV7-8, the J gene TRBJ2-7, with D maybe TRBD2 (6 bases). V lost 7 bases and J 4 bases, leaving 17 bases between the germline ends. Germline lookup yields CDR1 SGHVS and CDR2 FQNEAQ. The CDR3 covers 14 residues. The chain's CDR3 is CASTQWGESYEQYF. Here the CDR3 DNA reads TGTGCCAGCACCCAGTGGGGGGAGAGTTACGAGCAGTACTTC.

There are many counts of this clonotype. V gene TRBV29-1 combines with J gene TRBJ1-2, with a tentative D call TRBD1 (6 bases). The germline CDR1 and CDR2 sequences are SQVTM and ANQGSEA. CDR3 length: 12 residues. The ends were cut back, 7 bases at V and 9 bases at J, with 18 bases in the middle. The CDR3 bases are TGCAGCGCTACCCTCCTAGGACAGAGCTACACCTTC. Translation: CSATLLGQSYTF.

A remark on this clonotype: Sequence at one end of the junction differs from germline and may be a read error. This rearrangement joins TRBV20-1 to TRBJ1-4; no definite D call. This CDR3 spans 12 amino acids. From germline, CDR1 is DFQATT and CDR2 SNEGSKA (reference sequence). This CDR3 reads CIARATNEKLFF. The CDR3 DNA reads TGCATTGCTAGGGCAACTAATGAAAAACTGTTTTTT.

The sample holds a few counts of this clonotype. V gene TRBV20-1 combines with J gene TRBJ1-5; D gene uncertain. Germline-derived CDR1 and CDR2 are DFQATT and SNEGSKA (reference sequence). The CDR3 sequence is 14 residues long. V lost 6 bases to trimming and J lost 7 bases, with 19 bases between them. The CDR3 nucleotides read TGCAGTGCCGCCGAAAAGTGGGTACAGCAGCCCCAGCATTTT. Its translation: CSAAEKWVQQPQHF.

J is TRBJ2-2 and V is TRBV9; D not certain. Germline V CDR1 and CDR2: SGDLS, YYNGEE. Trimming removed 3 bases from V and 6 bases from J, with 9 bases in between. This CDR3 contains 13 residues. The CDR3 bases are TGTGCCAGCAGCGGGGCGATCGCCGGGGAGCTGTTTTTT. It is translated as CASSGAIAGELFF.

The chain joins TRBV9 to TRBJ1-2; the D is unclear. Trimming removed 4 bases at V and 2 bases at J, with 24 bases between. This CDR3 has 18 residues. The V gene's germline CDR1 is SGDLS and CDR2 YYNGEE. The CDR3 region has the DNA TGTGCCAGCAGCACCCTCGAGTTGGGTCCTACGCGAAACTATGGCTACACCTTC. Translating it yields CASSTLELGPTRNYGYTF.

This clonotype was detected a few times. The V and J genes are TRBV7-2 and TRBJ2-7; TRBD1 or TRBD2 may be the D gene (5 bases each). The CDR3 spans 14 residues. With 5 bases removed from V and 2 bases from J, the gap between germline ends came to 13 bases. Per germline, CDR1 SGHTA and CDR2 FQGNSA. The DNA of the CDR3 is TGTGCCAGCAGCCCCGAGGGGCTCGCCTACGAGCAGTACTTC. Translating it yields CASSPEGLAYEQYF.

This clonotype was counted many times. The chain is built from TRBV14 and TRBJ2-2; D is unclear. V was trimmed by 2 bases and J by 0 bases, leaving 4 bases between them. Germline CDR1 reads SGHDN; CDR2 reads FVKESK. This CDR3 spans 14 amino acids. CDR3 sequence (DNA): TGTGCCAGCAGCCAATGGGCGAACACCGGGGAGCTGTTTTTT. Its protein is CASSQWANTGELFF.

V gene TRBV20-1 combines with J gene TRBJ2-7; the D is unclear. CDR1 is DFQATT, CDR2 SNEGSKA, per germline (reference sequence). Trimming stripped 4 bases from V and 0 bases from J, with 10 bases between. The CDR3 is 13 amino acids. CDR3 protein: CSATSRPSYEQYF. The DNA for the CDR3 is TGCAGTGCTACTTCCAGACCCTCCTACGAGCAGTACTTC.

Concerning this clonotype: At one of its ends the junction is not consistent with the germline gene, which may arise from a read error. This chain links TRBV11-2 with TRBJ2-1; D possibly corresponds to TRBD2 (6 bases). The CDR3 is 15 residues long. Germline loops: CDR1 SGHAT, CDR2 FQNNGV. CDR3 nucleotides: TGTGCCAGCAGACCGGACTATAGCCCCTACAGTGAGCAGTTCTTC. Translating it yields CASRPDYSPYSEQFF.

The V and J genes are TRBV20-1 and TRBJ1-1; D uncertain. V was pared by 2 bases and J by 0 bases, with 4 bases between. The germline V gene encodes CDR1 DFQATT and CDR2 SNEGSKA (reference sequence). The CDR3 is 12 amino acids. The CDR3 DNA sequence: TGCAGTGCTAGAAAGATGAACACTGAAGCTTTCTTT. Its protein is CSARKMNTEAFF.

The count of this clonotype is one. This may be a read error, as it is one base from a much larger clone. V and J are TRBV5-1 and TRBJ2-3, with 8 bases aligning to TRBD2. Germline trimming cut 4 bases from V and 4 bases from J; bases unmatched to any gene: 14. The CDR3 totals 17 residues. CDR1 SGHRS and CDR2 YFSETQ come from the germline V gene. This chain's CDR3 is CASSLYVAGGSADTQYF. The DNA of the CDR3 is TGCGCCAGCAGCCTGTACGTGGCGGGAGGATCCGCAGATACGCAGTATTTT.

This clonotype appeared a few times. The rearrangement joins TRBV19 to TRBJ1-1; 9 bases map to TRBD1. The V segment lost 2 bases and the J segment 5 bases; nucleotides outside the gene matches: 9. CDR3 size: 16 residues. The germline gives CDR1 LNHDA, CDR2 SQIVND (reference sequence). The CDR3 coding sequence is TGTGCCAGTAGTATATACACAGGGGGCGAAGGAACTGAAGCTTTCTTT. Its protein product is CASSIYTGGEGTEAFF. The complete variable domain, with remaining parts taken from reference TRBV19 and TRBJ1-1, reads DGGITQSPKYLFRKEGQNVTLSCEQNLNHDAMYWYRQDPGQGLRLIYYSQIVNDFQKGDIAEGYSVSREKKESFPLTVTSAQKNPTAFYLCASSIYTGGEGTEAFFGQGTRLTVV.

A few counts support this clonotype. The V and J genes are TRBV3-1 and TRBJ2-2, with 8 positions matching TRBD1. The CDR3 consists of 17 residues. With V trimmed by 1 base and J by 1 base, 5 bases remained unmatched. Germline values: CDR1 LGHDT, CDR2 YNNKEL (reference sequence). This CDR3 is CASSQVGGTGNTGELFF. Here the CDR3 DNA reads TGTGCCAGCAGCCAAGTTGGAGGGACAGGGAACACCGGGGAGCTGTTTTTT.

This clonotype was detected a few times. The chain recombines TRBV7-9 with TRBJ1-1, with D possibly being TRBD1 (6 bases). This CDR3 has 17 amino acids. Trimming stripped 4 bases from V and 2 bases from J, with 20 bases between. CDR1 is SEHNR, CDR2 FQNEAQ, per germline (reference sequence). The DNA of the CDR3 is TGTGCCAGCAGCTCTTCGACTCGGGACACCGAAAACACTGAAGCTTTCTTT. Translating gives CASSSSTRDTENTEAFF.

The J gene is TRBJ1-1, the V gene TRBV19; tentative D call: TRBD1 (6 bases). The CDR3 length is 13 residues. Germline-derived CDR1 and CDR2 are LNHDA and SQIVND (reference sequence). Trimming shortened V by 5 bases and J by 6 bases, and 13 bases separated the two germline ends. DNA of the CDR3: TGTGCCAGTAGTTTCTCGGGGGGCGCTGAAGCTTTCTTT. As protein: CASSFSGGAEAFF.

This rearrangement joins TRBV7-2 to TRBJ2-2; D call uncertain. Germline V lookup: CDR1 SGHTA, CDR2 FQGNSA. The CDR3 extends over 12 amino acids. With 5 bases removed from V and 6 bases from J, the gap between germline ends came to 7 bases. The CDR3 region is CASSPQPGELFF. The CDR3 DNA follows: TGTGCCAGCAGCCCACAGCCCGGGGAGCTGTTTTTT.

The CDR3 here is CASSLILAGPNEQFF. The CDR3 coding sequence is TGTGCCAGCAGTTTGATCCTAGCGGGGCCCAATGAGCAGTTCTTC. The gene calls are TRBV12-3 or TRBV12-4 and TRBJ2-1, with 9 bases aligning to TRBD2. After removal of 3 bases from V and 6 bases from J, the junction contained 6 bases not matched to a gene. This CDR3 is 15 amino acids long.

The chain couples TRBV7-9 to TRBJ2-3; 10 bases are a match to TRBD1. The junction had 11 bases not matched to a gene; V was cut back by 6 bases and J by 5 bases. The CDR3 covers 16 residues. Germline V gene lookup returns CDR1 SEHNR and CDR2 FQNEAQ (reference sequence). CDR3 region: CASSMPGTGVLDTQYF. The CDR3, as DNA: TGTGCCAGCAGTATGCCTGGGACAGGGGTTTTAGATACGCAGTATTTT.

Concerning this clonotype itself: A much larger clone sits a single nucleotide away, making a read error possible. This chain uses TRBV29-1 with TRBJ2-2, with D possibly TRBD2 on 5 matching bases. The CDR3 loop spans 15 amino acids. Germline V gene sequence: CDR1 SQVTM, CDR2 ANQGSEA. Here the CDR3 DNA reads TGCAGCGTTGAAGCGGGGAGTTCTAACACCGGGGAGCCGTTTTTT. Translating it yields CSVEAGSSNTGEPFF.

This clonotype showed up just a few times. The rearrangement uses TRBV3-1 and TRBJ1-2, with 10 nucleotides matching TRBD1. V dropped 2 bases and J dropped 6; count of bases not matched to a gene: 9. CDR1 is LGHDT, CDR2 YNNKEL, per germline (reference sequence). The CDR3 has 16 amino acids. The CDR3 loop is CASSQLWDRGENGYTF. For the CDR3, the DNA is TGTGCCAGCAGCCAATTATGGGACAGGGGAGAAAATGGCTACACCTTC.